Sequencing of this T cell receptor (beta chain) was carried out in a study of T cells after yellow fever vaccination. Whole-study context: Each low-cell-number fraction was prepared by means of SMART-Seq v4 Ultra Low Input.

The CDR3 totals 14 residues. CDR1 and CDR2 (germline): DFQATT, SNEGSKA (reference sequence). Trimming took off 6 bases at V and 2 bases at J, with 17 bases between the two ends. They built TCR cDNA with 5'RACE template switching, a step that put in a universal primer site and UMIs. TCRdb passed the 5' RACE reads through MiXCR, listing each CDR3 protein once. The sample records approximately 340,000 distinct CDR3 sequences, 8.5% to 10% being singletons. Many counts were recorded for this clonotype. This TCR derives from a man aged 18 to 30 who received the YFV17D yellow fever vaccine. The source was PBMCs, collected on the day of the first yellow fever vaccination. This sequence joins TRBV20-1 and TRBJ2-7; possible D gene TRBD1, 6 bases. The chain's CDR3 is CSAARQDPTYEQYF. CDR3 bases: TGCAGTGCCGCACGACAGGATCCTACCTACGAGCAGTACTTC.